Detailed here is one T cell receptor beta chain. This table comes from immunoSEQ multiplex PCR, and its TCRdb copy is limited to in-frame clones, with some not included. The sample includes roughly 400,000 clones, roughly 91% seen only once; the top ten take about 0.6%. The data were obtained in a study of blood T cell repertoires in COVID-19. Sample: PBMCs or T cells enriched from blood (not recorded which). The receptor was isolated from a young man who had recovered from COVID-19.

The DNA of the CDR3 is TGTGCCTGGAGTGACCTGACAGGCCCTGTAGACGAGCAGTACTTC. Amino acid sequence: CAWSDLTGPVDEQYF. This rearrangement joins TRBV30 to TRBJ2-7, with a tentative D call TRBD1 (6 bases). The CDR3 runs to 15 residues. V shed 1 base and J shed 5 bases, with 18 bases lying between them. CDR1 GTSNPN and CDR2 SVGIG come from the germline V gene (reference sequence).